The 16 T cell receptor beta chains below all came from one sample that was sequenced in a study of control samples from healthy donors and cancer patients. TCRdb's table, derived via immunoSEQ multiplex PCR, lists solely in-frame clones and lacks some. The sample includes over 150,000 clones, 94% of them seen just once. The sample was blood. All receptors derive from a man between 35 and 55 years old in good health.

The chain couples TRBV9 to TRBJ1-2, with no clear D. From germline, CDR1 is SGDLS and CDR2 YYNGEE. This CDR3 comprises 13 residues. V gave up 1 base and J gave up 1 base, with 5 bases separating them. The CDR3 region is CASSVYGNYGYTF. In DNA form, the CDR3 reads TGTGCCAGCAGCGTATACGGTAACTATGGCTACACCTTC.

The CDR3 region has the DNA TGCAGCGTTGAATCTAGGGGCACTGAAGCTTTCTTT. Translated: CSVESRGTEAFF. The chain employs TRBV29-1 and TRBJ1-1, with D perhaps TRBD1 (5 bases). The CDR3 has 12 residues. Germline CDR1 reads SQVTM; CDR2 reads ANQGSEA. V lost 2 bases and J 4 bases, leaving 8 bases between the germline ends. Drawing the rest from reference TRBV29-1 and TRBJ1-1, the complete variable domain is SAVISQKPSRDICQRGTSLTIQCQVDSQVTMMFWYRQQPGQSLTLIATANQGSEATYESGFVIDKFPISRPNLTFSTLTVSNMSPEDSSIYLCSVESRGTEAFFGQGTRLTVV.

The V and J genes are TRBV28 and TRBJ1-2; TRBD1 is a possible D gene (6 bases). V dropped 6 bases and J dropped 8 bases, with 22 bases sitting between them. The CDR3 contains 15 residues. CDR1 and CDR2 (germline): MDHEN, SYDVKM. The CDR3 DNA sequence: TGTGCCAGCAGCTTTTTCTCAGGGGTTAGAGGCGGCTACACCTTC. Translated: CASSFFSGVRGGYTF.

The CDR3 protein is CASSLGGYGYTF. The CDR3 DNA reads as TGTGCCAGCAGCTTAGGGGGGTATGGCTACACCTTC. The chain recombines TRBV5-5 with TRBJ1-2; D perhaps matches TRBD1 (6 bases). The V end lost 2 bases, the J end lost 5 bases, and 7 bases lay between the germline ends. The CDR3 is 12 residues long. Per the germline V gene, CDR1 is SGHKS and CDR2 is YYEKEE (reference sequence).

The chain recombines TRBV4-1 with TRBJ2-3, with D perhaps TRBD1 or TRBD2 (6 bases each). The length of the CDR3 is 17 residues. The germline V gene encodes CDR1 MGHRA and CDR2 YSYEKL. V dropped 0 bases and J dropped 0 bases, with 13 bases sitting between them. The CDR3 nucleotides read TGCGCCAGCAGCCAAGATAGGGGGACTTCTAGCACAGATACGCAGTATTTT. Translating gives CASSQDRGTSSTDTQYF.

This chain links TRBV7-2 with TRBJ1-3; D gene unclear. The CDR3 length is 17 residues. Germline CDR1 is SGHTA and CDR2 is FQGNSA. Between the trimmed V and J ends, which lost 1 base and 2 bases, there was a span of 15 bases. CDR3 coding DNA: TGTGCCAGCAGCTTAGGGGCCCTCGCCGGGGCTGGAAACACCATATATTTT. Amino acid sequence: CASSLGALAGAGNTIYF.

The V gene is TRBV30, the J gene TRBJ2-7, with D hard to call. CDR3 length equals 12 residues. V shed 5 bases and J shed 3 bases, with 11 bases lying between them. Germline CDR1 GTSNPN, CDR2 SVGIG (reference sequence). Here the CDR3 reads CAWSSYGYEQYF. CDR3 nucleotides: TGTGCCTGGTCCTCCTACGGCTACGAGCAGTACTTC. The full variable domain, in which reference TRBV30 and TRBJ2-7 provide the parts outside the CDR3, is SQTIHQWPATLVQPVGSPLSLECTVEGTSNPNLYWYRQAAGRGLQLLFYSVGIGQISSEVPQNLSASRPQDRQFILSSKKLLLSDSGFYLCAWSSYGYEQYFGPGTRLTVT.

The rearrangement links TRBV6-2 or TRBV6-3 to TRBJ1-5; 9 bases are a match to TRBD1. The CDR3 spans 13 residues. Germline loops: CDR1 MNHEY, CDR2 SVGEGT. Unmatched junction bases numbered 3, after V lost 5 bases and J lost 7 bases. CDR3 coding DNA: TGTGCCAGCAGTACAGGGGGCTGGCAGCCCCAGCATTTT. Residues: CASSTGGWQPQHF.

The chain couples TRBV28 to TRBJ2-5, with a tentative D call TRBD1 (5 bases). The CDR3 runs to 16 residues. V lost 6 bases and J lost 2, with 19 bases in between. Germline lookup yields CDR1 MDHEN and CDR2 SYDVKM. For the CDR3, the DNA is TGTGCCAGCAGCCCCGGACCAGGGAAGGGGCAAGAGACCCAGTACTTC. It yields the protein CASSPGPGKGQETQYF.

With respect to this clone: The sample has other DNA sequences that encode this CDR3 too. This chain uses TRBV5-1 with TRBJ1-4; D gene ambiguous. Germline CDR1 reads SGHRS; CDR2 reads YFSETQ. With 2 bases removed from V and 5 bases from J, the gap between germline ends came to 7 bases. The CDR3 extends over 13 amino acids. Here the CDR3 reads CASSLGLNEKLFF. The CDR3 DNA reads TGCGCCAGCAGCTTAGGTCTAAATGAAAAACTGTTTTTT.

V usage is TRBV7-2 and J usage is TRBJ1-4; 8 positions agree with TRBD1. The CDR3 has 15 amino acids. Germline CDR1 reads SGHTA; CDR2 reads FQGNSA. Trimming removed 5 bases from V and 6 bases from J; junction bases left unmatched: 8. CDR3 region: CASSPRRGRDEKLFF. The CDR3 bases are TGTGCCAGCAGCCCTCGCAGGGGGCGTGATGAAAAACTGTTTTTT.

CDR3 loop: CASSHGLSYEQYF. The DNA for the CDR3 is TGTGCCAGCAGCCATGGCCTCTCCTACGAGCAGTACTTC. V gene TRBV11-2 combines with J gene TRBJ2-7, with D unresolved. Trimming took off 5 bases at V and 0 bases at J, with 8 bases between the two ends. CDR3 length: 13 residues. CDR1 is SGHAT, CDR2 FQNNGV, per germline.

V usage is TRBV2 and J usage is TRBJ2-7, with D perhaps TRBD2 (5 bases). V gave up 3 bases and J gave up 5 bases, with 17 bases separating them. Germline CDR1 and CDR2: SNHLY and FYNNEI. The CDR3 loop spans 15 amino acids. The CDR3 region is CASSDQGLRENEQYF. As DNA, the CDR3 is TGTGCCAGCAGTGATCAAGGCCTCCGGGAAAACGAGCAGTACTTC. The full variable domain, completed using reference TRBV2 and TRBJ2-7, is EPEVTQTPSHQVTQMGQEVILRCVPISNHLYFYWYRQILGQKVEFLVSFYNNEISEKSEIFDDQFSVERPDGSNFTLKIRSTKLEDSAMYFCASSDQGLRENEQYFGPGTRLTVT.

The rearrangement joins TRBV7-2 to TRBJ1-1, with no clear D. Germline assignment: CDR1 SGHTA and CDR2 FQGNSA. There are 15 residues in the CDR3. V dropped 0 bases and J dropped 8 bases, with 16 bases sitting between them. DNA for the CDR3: TGTGCCAGCAGCTTAGCCCCCGCAGGATCCCTCGAAGCTTTCTTT. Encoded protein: CASSLAPAGSLEAFF.

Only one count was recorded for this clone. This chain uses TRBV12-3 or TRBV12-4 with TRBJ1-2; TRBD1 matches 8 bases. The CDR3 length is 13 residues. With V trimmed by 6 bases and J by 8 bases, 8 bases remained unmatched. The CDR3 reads CASSPRGLRGYTF. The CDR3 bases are TGTGCCAGCAGCCCCAGGGGGCTACGGGGCTACACCTTC.

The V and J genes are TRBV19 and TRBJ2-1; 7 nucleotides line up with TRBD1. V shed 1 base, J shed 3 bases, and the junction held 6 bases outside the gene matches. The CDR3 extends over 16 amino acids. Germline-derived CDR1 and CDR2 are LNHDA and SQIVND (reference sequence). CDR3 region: CASSIGRQGLYNEQFF. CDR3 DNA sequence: TGTGCCAGTAGTATAGGTAGACAGGGTCTCTACAATGAGCAGTTCTTC. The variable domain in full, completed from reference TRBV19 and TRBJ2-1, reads DGGITQSPKYLFRKEGQNVTLSCEQNLNHDAMYWYRQDPGQGLRLIYYSQIVNDFQKGDIAEGYSVSREKKESFPLTVTSAQKNPTAFYLCASSIGRQGLYNEQFFGPGTRLTVL.